The 32 T cell receptor beta chains listed next were all sequenced from one sample in a study of blood T cells in healthy people across ages. Alongside a J-beta primer mix, a sample-barcoded 5' primer served in a second PCR lasting roughly 7 to 11 cycles. TCRdb passed the 5' RACE reads through MiXCR, listing each CDR3 protein once. Found here are around 800,000 distinct CDR3 sequences, around 43% of them singletons; the top ten hold approximately 20%. Sequencing was done on a sample of blood. The receptor source for this set is a man aged 55 to 70 in good health.

This clonotype was counted between two and nine times. The CDR3 is CASSSGPSAGTQYF. Here the CDR3 DNA reads TGTGCCAGCAGCTCGGGGCCTTCGGCGGGTACGCAGTATTTT. The chain joins TRBV6-2 or TRBV6-3 to TRBJ2-3; the D gene could be TRBD1 or TRBD2 (5 bases each). From germline, CDR1 is MNHEY and CDR2 SVGEGT. Trimming left V 6 bases short and J 8 bases short, with 18 bases between. The CDR3 loop spans 14 amino acids.

This chain uses TRBV6-6 with TRBJ2-3; D tentatively fits TRBD1 or TRBD2 (5 bases each). Germline V gene lookup returns CDR1 MNHNY and CDR2 SVGAGI (reference sequence). This CDR3 is 13 amino acids long. With 2 bases removed from V and 4 bases from J, the gap between germline ends came to 7 bases. CDR3 region: CASSYQGADTQYF. The CDR3 bases are TGTGCCAGCAGTTACCAGGGAGCAGATACGCAGTATTTT.

This clonotype was counted between two and nine times. The V call is TRBV6-6, the J call TRBJ1-2; possibly TRBD1 for D (5 bases). The V gene's germline CDR1 is MNHNY and CDR2 SVGAGI (reference sequence). V lost 5 bases and J lost 8, with 15 bases in between. This CDR3 contains 13 residues. The CDR3 DNA reads TGTGCCAGCAGTGCTGGAGGGGCGCGGGGCTACACCTTC. It yields the protein CASSAGGARGYTF.

V and J are TRBV20-1 and TRBJ1-4; 8 positions match TRBD1. The CDR3 has 16 amino acids. V dropped 5 bases and J dropped 0; count of bases not matched to a gene: 8. The germline CDR1 and CDR2 sequences are DFQATT and SNEGSKA (reference sequence). The DNA of the CDR3 is TGCAGTGCTTTCCGGGACAGGTATTCAACTAATGAAAAACTGTTTTTT. This sequence encodes CSAFRDRYSTNEKLFF.

The CDR3 coding sequence is TGTGCCAGCAGGGAATTGACTGAAGCTTTCTTT. Its protein is CASRELTEAFF. J is TRBJ1-1 and V is TRBV12-3 or TRBV12-4; no clear D gene. This CDR3 is 11 amino acids long. V lost 6 bases and J lost 5, with 7 bases in between.

The J gene is TRBJ2-4, the V gene TRBV7-8, with no clear D. Deletions cut 1 base from V and 6 bases from J, with 7 bases between. The CDR3 contains 13 residues. CDR1 and CDR2 from the germline V gene are SGHVS and FQNEAQ. The CDR3 nucleotides are TGTGCCAGCAGCTTAGGCTGGGGAAACATTCAGTACTTC. Translation gives CASSLGWGNIQYF.

The chain employs TRBV6-5 and TRBJ1-5; TRBD1 matches 8 bases. The CDR3 has 17 residues. From germline, CDR1 is MNHEY and CDR2 SVGAGI. V lost 2 bases and J lost 8; bases outside the gene matches: 14. The CDR3 loop is CASSYLKGQAIGEPQHF. CDR3 DNA sequence: TGTGCCAGCAGTTACCTAAAGGGACAGGCCATCGGGGAGCCCCAGCATTTT.

This clonotype occurred a few times. The chain is built from TRBV5-1 and TRBJ1-2, with D perhaps TRBD1 (5 bases). Trimming took 0 bases from V and 6 from J, leaving 9 bases between them. Germline values: CDR1 SGHRS, CDR2 YFSETQ. CDR3 length: 13 amino acids. The CDR3 here is CASSLVGVDGYTF. The CDR3, as DNA: TGCGCCAGCAGCTTGGTAGGGGTGGATGGCTACACCTTC.

CDR3 bases: TGTGCCTGGAGTGGGGGACAGGGGAGGGAGCAGTACTTC. Its translation: CAWSGGQGREQYF. The rearrangement links TRBV30 to TRBJ2-7; 10 bases are a match to TRBD1. The CDR3 totals 13 residues. Germline V gene data show CDR1 as GTSNPN and CDR2 as SVGIG (reference sequence). V shed 1 base, J shed 7 bases, and the junction held 4 bases outside the gene matches.

The table lists this clonotype with a count of one. The rearrangement links TRBV6-5 to TRBJ2-6; 9 bases align to TRBD1. The trim removed 0 bases at V and 3 bases at J, leaving 15 bases unmatched. The CDR3 sequence is 21 residues long. Germline V lookup: CDR1 MNHEY, CDR2 SVGAGI. The CDR3 here is CASSYSMVLGTGHVGANVLTF. The DNA of the CDR3 is TGTGCCAGCAGTTACTCGATGGTCTTAGGGACAGGGCATGTTGGGGCCAACGTCCTGACTTTC.

Turning to this clonotype: Relative to the germline gene, one junction end is altered; a read error may explain this. The chain uses TRBV7-7 and TRBJ2-3; the D gene is possibly TRBD2 (6 bases). Per germline, CDR1 SSHAT and CDR2 FNYEAQ (reference sequence). This CDR3 is built from 16 residues. The CDR3 DNA reads as TGTGCTAGCAGCTTAGGGCTAGCGAAAAGCACAGATACGCAGTATTTT. Encoded protein: CASSLGLAKSTDTQYF. Combining the CDR3 with reference TRBV7-7 and TRBJ2-3 gives the whole variable domain GAGVSQSPRYKVTKRGQDVTLRCDPISSHATLYWYQQALGQGPEFLTYFNYEAQPDKSGLPSDRFSAERPEGSISTLTIQRTEQRDSAMYRCASSLGLAKSTDTQYFGPGTRLTVL.

V gene TRBV24-1 combines with J gene TRBJ2-2; D unresolved. V lost 4 bases and J 0 bases, leaving 8 bases between the germline ends. The CDR3 totals 15 residues. Germline-derived CDR1 and CDR2 are KGHDR and SFDVKD. CDR3 DNA sequence: TGTGCCACCAGTGAGCGCCAGACGAACACCGGGGAGCTGTTTTTT. Residues: CATSERQTNTGELFF.

The V gene is TRBV3-1, the J gene TRBJ2-3; D perhaps matches TRBD2 (5 bases). Germline V lookup: CDR1 LGHDT, CDR2 YNNKEL (reference sequence). Trimming took off 3 bases at V and 2 bases at J, with 15 bases between the two ends. The CDR3 is 16 amino acids. CDR3 sequence: CASSQTGNKNTDTQYF. The CDR3 DNA reads TGTGCCAGCAGCCAGACCGGGAACAAGAACACAGATACGCAGTATTTT.

The rearrangement links TRBV7-2 to TRBJ2-3, with 11 positions matching TRBD2. This CDR3 has 17 residues. Trimming took 5 bases from V and 3 from J; bases not matched to a gene: 10. Germline lookup yields CDR1 SGHTA and CDR2 FQGNSA. The CDR3 DNA is TGTGCCAGCAGCCTTTACCCACTAGCGGGGGATACAGATACGCAGTATTTT. Its translation is CASSLYPLAGDTDTQYF. The entire variable domain, with the rest obtained from reference TRBV7-2 and TRBJ2-3, is as follows: GAGVSQSPSNKVTEKGKDVELRCDPISGHTALYWYRQSLGQGLEFLIYFQGNSAPDKSGLPSDRFSAERTGGSVSTLTIQRTQQEDSAVYLCASSLYPLAGDTDTQYFGPGTRLTVL.

This clonotype was counted between two and nine times. The V call is TRBV5-1, the J call TRBJ2-7; D is unresolved. The CDR3 is 15 amino acids. Germline CDR1 SGHRS, CDR2 YFSETQ. Trimming took 0 bases from V and 3 from J, leaving 13 bases between them. The CDR3 DNA sequence: TGCGCCAGCAGCTTGGACGGCCAGGCGTTCTACGAGCAGTACTTC. It specifies CASSLDGQAFYEQYF.

Details on this clonotype: A much larger clone sits a single nucleotide away, making a read error possible. V gene TRBV29-1 combines with J gene TRBJ2-3; 8 bases map to TRBD1. The junction had 6 bases not matched to a gene; V was cut back by 8 bases and J by 5 bases. The CDR3 covers 12 residues. The V gene's germline CDR1 is SQVTM and CDR2 ANQGSEA. CDR3 sequence (DNA): TGCAGCACCGGACAGGGCTTAGATACGCAGTATTTT. This encodes CSTGQGLDTQYF.

This clonotype has a count of ten or more. The rearrangement links TRBV6-2 or TRBV6-3 to TRBJ2-7; 7 positions match TRBD1. The CDR3 has 13 residues. Trimming at V came to 5 bases and at J to 2 bases, leaving 3 bases not matched to a gene. Germline-derived CDR1 and CDR2 are MNHEY and SVGEGT. This chain's CDR3 is CASSRTGTYEQYF. Written as DNA, the CDR3 is TGTGCCAGCAGTCGGACAGGTACCTACGAGCAGTACTTC.

This clonotype was seen only a few times. J is TRBJ1-4 and V is TRBV4-3, with a tentative D call TRBD1 (5 bases). Trimming removed 4 bases at V and 2 bases at J, with 11 bases between. This CDR3 region has 15 residues. Germline values: CDR1 LGHNA, CDR2 YSLEER. The CDR3 nucleotides read TGCGCCAGCAGCCTTCAGTCAGGGACTAATGAAAAACTGTTTTTT. Protein: CASSLQSGTNEKLFF.

This clonotype was found a few times. For the CDR3, the DNA is TGTGCCAGCAGACCTCAGGGGGCAACTAATGAAAAACTGTTTTTT. This encodes CASRPQGATNEKLFF. V is TRBV6-6 and J is TRBJ1-4, with 7 bases matching TRBD1. The CDR3 totals 15 residues. V was pared by 6 bases and J by 0 bases, with 4 bases of the junction left unmatched. CDR1 MNHNY and CDR2 SVGAGI come from the germline V gene (reference sequence).

This clonotype has a handful of counts. The DNA for the CDR3 is TGTGCCAGCAGTGCGCAGGCCGGGACAGACTATGGCTACACCTTC. Protein sequence: CASSAQAGTDYGYTF. The rearrangement links TRBV12-3 or TRBV12-4 to TRBJ1-2; TRBD1 aligns across 7 bases. The CDR3 runs 15 residues. The ends lost 5 bases at V and 3 bases at J; junction bases unmatched: 9.

J is TRBJ2-3 and V is TRBV20-1; perhaps TRBD2 as D (5 bases). The CDR3 totals 13 residues. V dropped 6 bases and J dropped 4 bases, with 14 bases sitting between them. From germline, CDR1 is DFQATT and CDR2 SNEGSKA (reference sequence). CDR3 nucleotides: TGCAGTGCAACTAGGCCCACCGCAGATACGCAGTATTTT. Protein product: CSATRPTADTQYF.

Ten or more counts support this clonotype. The chain carries TRBV7-9 and TRBJ2-5, with 9 positions matching TRBD1. CDR3 length: 17 amino acids. Germline CDR1 is SEHNR and CDR2 is FQNEAQ (reference sequence). J gave up 4 bases and V 5 bases, and 14 bases lay outside the gene matches. The CDR3 here is CASSRDRAFASGETQYF. CDR3 sequence (DNA): TGTGCCAGCAGCCGGGACAGGGCATTCGCGTCTGGAGAGACCCAGTACTTC. Variable domain in full (rest from reference TRBV7-9 and TRBJ2-5): DTGVSQNPRHKITKRGQNVTFRCDPISEHNRLYWYRQTLGQGPEFLTYFQNEAQLEKSRLLSDRFSAERPKGSFSTLEIQRTEQGDSAMYLCASSRDRAFASGETQYFGPGTRLLVL.

V usage is TRBV7-2 and J usage is TRBJ1-2; 11 bases agree with TRBD1. The CDR3 runs 18 residues. After removal of 5 bases from V and 2 bases from J, the junction contained 13 bases not matched to a gene. Germline values: CDR1 SGHTA, CDR2 FQGNSA. CDR3 sequence reads: CASSQMGTGGRKNYGYTF. The DNA for the CDR3 is TGTGCCAGCAGCCAAATGGGGACAGGGGGACGAAAGAACTATGGCTACACCTTC.

The V and J genes are TRBV24-1 and TRBJ2-1, with 11 bases that match TRBD1. The CDR3 extends over 15 amino acids. Germline-derived CDR1 and CDR2 are KGHDR and SFDVKD. The trim removed 2 bases at V and 5 bases at J, leaving 1 base unmatched. For the CDR3, the DNA is TGTGCCACCAGTGATTGGGGACAGGGGGACAATGAGCAGTTCTTC. Translation: CATSDWGQGDNEQFF.

DNA of the CDR3: TGCGCCAGCAGCCAACCGACTAGCGGGGGGGCTTCGCGCTACAATGAGCAGTACTTC. Protein: CASSQPTSGGASRYNEQYF. The chain combines TRBV4-1 with TRBJ2-5; the match to TRBD2 covers 14 bases. CDR1 is MGHRA and CDR2 is YSYEKL in the germline V gene. V gave up 2 bases and J gave up 11 bases; unmatched junction bases: 19. The CDR3 sequence is 19 residues long.

Details on this clonotype: An end of the junction differs from the germline gene, which may be a read error. The chain employs TRBV7-2 and TRBJ2-3; maybe TRBD2 (5 bases). The CDR3 runs to 11 residues. Germline CDR1 and CDR2: SGHTA and FQGNSA. CDR3 bases: TGTGCCGGCAGCTTAGAGGGAGCGCAGTATTTT. This sequence encodes CAGSLEGAQYF.

This chain links TRBV3-1 with TRBJ2-5, with TRBD2 matching over 7 bases. V trimming: 3 bases; J trimming: 5 bases; junction bases outside the gene matches: 6. Looked up from germline, CDR1 is LGHDT and CDR2 is YNNKEL (reference sequence). CDR3 length: 14 amino acids. The CDR3 nucleotides read TGTGCCAGCAGCCATTCCGGGACTACGGAGACCCAGTACTTC. Translation gives CASSHSGTTETQYF.

V usage is TRBV6-2 or TRBV6-3 and J usage is TRBJ2-5, with a possible D match to TRBD1 (6 bases). Trimming removed 7 bases at V and 5 bases at J, with 8 bases between. The CDR3 consists of 11 residues. Germline CDR1 is MNHEY and CDR2 is SVGEGT. The CDR3 loop reads CASIQGETQYF. For the CDR3, the DNA is TGTGCCAGCATCCAGGGGGAGACCCAGTACTTC.

In this sample, this clonotype turned up many times. This chain links TRBV5-1 with TRBJ2-1; TRBD2 might be the D (6 bases). CDR1 is SGHRS and CDR2 is YFSETQ in the germline V gene. This CDR3 is 15 amino acids long. Trimming removed 0 bases from V and 5 bases from J, with 12 bases in between. Written as DNA, the CDR3 is TGCGCCAGCAGCTTGGCCCCGGGACTCCACAATGAGCAGTTCTTC. Translation gives CASSLAPGLHNEQFF.

CDR3 in amino acids: CSASTPYEQYF. The DNA of the CDR3 is TGCAGTGCTTCAACCCCCTACGAGCAGTACTTC. The chain couples TRBV20-1 to TRBJ2-5, with D hard to call. The J call may be wrong; the DNA end is better matched by TRBJ2-7. The CDR3 runs to 11 residues. Germline loops: CDR1 DFQATT, CDR2 SNEGSKA (reference sequence).

The gene calls are TRBV20-1 and TRBJ2-5; 7 positions agree with TRBD2. This CDR3 is 13 amino acids long. CDR1 and CDR2 from the germline V gene are DFQATT and SNEGSKA (reference sequence). Trimming took 3 bases from V and 5 from J; bases not matched to a gene: 6. The CDR3 sequence: CSASGGDGETQYF. The CDR3 region has the DNA TGCAGTGCTAGTGGGGGGGATGGGGAGACCCAGTACTTC.

This chain's CDR3 is CASTWGLGDTQYF. The CDR3 DNA reads TGTGCCAGCACCTGGGGACTGGGGGATACGCAGTATTTT. The chain carries TRBV6-6 and TRBJ2-3; D is possibly TRBD2 (6 bases). Trimming removed 7 bases at V and 6 bases at J, with 14 bases between. There are 13 residues in the CDR3. The germline gives CDR1 MNHNY, CDR2 SVGAGI (reference sequence).